This T cell receptor (beta chain) is drawn from a study of T cell repertoires in cytomegalovirus infection. Germline V gives CDR1 MNHNY, CDR2 SVGAGI (reference sequence). Germline trimming cut 2 bases from V and 4 bases from J; bases unmatched to any gene: 11. This CDR3 contains 17 residues. TCRdb re-analysed the reads in MiXCR, keeping a single row per CDR3 protein. The table includes about 450,000 distinct CDR3 sequences, approximately 31% detected once. This clonotype was found a few times. The rearrangement joins TRBV6-6 to TRBJ2-5, with 9 bases identical to TRBD1. The sequence was collected from a human donor in good health (CMV status not recorded). Some clones in this sample may be carry-over from other donors' samples. The sample consisted of PBMCs. The CDR3 region is CASSYTPDRGWRETQYF. CDR3 coding DNA: TGTGCCAGCAGTTACACTCCTGACAGGGGGTGGCGAGAGACCCAGTACTTC.